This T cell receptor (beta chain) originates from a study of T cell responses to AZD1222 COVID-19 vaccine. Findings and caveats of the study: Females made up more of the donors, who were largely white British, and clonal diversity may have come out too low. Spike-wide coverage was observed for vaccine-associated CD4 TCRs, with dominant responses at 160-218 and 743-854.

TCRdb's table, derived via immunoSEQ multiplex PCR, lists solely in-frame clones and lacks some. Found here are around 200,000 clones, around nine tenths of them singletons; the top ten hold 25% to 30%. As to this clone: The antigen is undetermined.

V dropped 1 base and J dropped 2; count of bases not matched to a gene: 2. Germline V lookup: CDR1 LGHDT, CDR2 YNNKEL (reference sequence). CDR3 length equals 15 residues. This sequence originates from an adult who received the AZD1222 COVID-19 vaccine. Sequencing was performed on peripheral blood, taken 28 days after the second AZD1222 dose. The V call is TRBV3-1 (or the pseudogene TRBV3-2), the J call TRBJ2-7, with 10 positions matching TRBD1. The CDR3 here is CASSQGTGGPYEQYF. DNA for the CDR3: TGTGCCAGCAGCCAAGGGACAGGGGGTCCCTACGAGCAGTACTTC.